This T cell receptor beta chain was retrieved from a study of T cells in Graves' hyperthyroidism and ophthalmopathy. Overall study findings and caveats: Most clonotypes expanded in the thyroid (above 0.001) were also present in blood.

The CDR3 is 15 residues long. V was shortened by 6 bases and J by 0 bases, with 15 bases between the two germline ends. The germline CDR1 and CDR2 sequences are MDHEN and SYDVKM. This clonotype was found a few times. The antigen is unknown. Authors of the study amplified TCR beta CDR3 regions from RNA transcripts. The HTBI primer set was used in a first-round RT-PCR of the TCR CDR3. TCRdb reprocessed the multiplex PCR reads via MiXCR and lists one record per CDR3 protein. The repertoire holds some 300,000 distinct CDR3 sequences, with approximately 18% as singletons. V usage is TRBV28 and J usage is TRBJ2-7; weak D call: TRBD2 (5 bases). The origin of this receptor is a man aged 50-59 years with Graves' ophthalmopathy. Sequenced sample: blood. CDR3 amino acids: CASSPGSKPSYEQYF. CDR3 nucleotide sequence: TGTGCCAGCAGCCCGGGGTCCAAACCCTCCTACGAGCAGTACTTC.